The 31 T cell receptor beta chains below were found in one sample sequenced in a study of blood T cell repertoires in COVID-19. Method: immunoSEQ multiplex PCR; TCRdb's copy keeps in-frame clones and lacks some. The sample holds about 190,000 clones, roughly 81% seen once. The sample comprised peripheral blood. These receptors all stem from an elderly woman with acute or convalescent COVID-19.

The V gene is TRBV10-3, the J gene TRBJ1-1; maybe TRBD1 (5 bases). The CDR3 loop spans 13 amino acids. The germline V and J ends were trimmed by 5 bases and 1 base, with 8 bases remaining between them. Germline values: CDR1 ENHRY, CDR2 SYGVKD. CDR3 DNA sequence: TGTGCCATCAGTTTCCAGGGGAACACTGAAGCTTTCTTT. Translated, it gives CAISFQGNTEAFF.

The chain has TRBV25-1 and TRBJ1-3; D remains ambiguous. The CDR3 contains 14 residues. V gave up 7 bases and J gave up 3 bases, with 13 bases separating them. Germline V gives CDR1 MGHDK, CDR2 SYGVNS. CDR3 residues: CASKRSGSGNTIYF. The CDR3 nucleotides are TGTGCCAGCAAAAGATCTGGGAGTGGAAACACCATATATTTT.

The rearrangement uses TRBV25-1 and TRBJ2-7, with TRBD2 identical over 10 bases. J lost 4 bases, V lost 8 bases, and 8 bases had no gene match. The length of the CDR3 is 14 residues. CDR1 and CDR2 (germline): MGHDK, SYGVNS. DNA of the CDR3: TGTGCCAGCGCCCCTAGCGGGAGTATTTACGAGCAGTACTTC. Translating gives CASAPSGSIYEQYF.

This sequence joins TRBV11-1 and TRBJ1-2; 8 nucleotides align to TRBD1. The CDR3 loop spans 15 amino acids. Unmatched junction bases numbered 4, after V lost 0 bases and J lost 4 bases. Germline CDR1 reads SGHAT; CDR2 reads FQDESV (reference sequence). The DNA of the CDR3 is TGTGCCAGCAGCTTAGCTGGACAGGGCAGCTATGGCTACACCTTC. Protein sequence: CASSLAGQGSYGYTF.

V gene TRBV5-1 combines with J gene TRBJ2-6; D gene ambiguous. Per the germline V gene, CDR1 is SGHRS and CDR2 is YFSETQ. Trimming took 8 bases from V and 1 from J, leaving 19 bases between them. This CDR3 is 17 amino acids long. For the CDR3, the DNA is TGCGCCAGTAGTTTTAGCCCGTTGCTTTCTGGGGCCAACGTCCTGACTTTC. Translation gives CASSFSPLLSGANVLTF.

The J gene is TRBJ2-7, the V gene TRBV29-1; TRBD1 agrees at 9 bases. Per the germline V gene, CDR1 is SQVTM and CDR2 is ANQGSEA. The CDR3 runs 13 residues. V shed 4 bases, J shed 2 bases, and the junction held 3 bases outside the gene matches. DNA of the CDR3: TGCAGCGTTGGGGGACAGGGTGCCTACGAGCAGTACTTC. Protein product: CSVGGQGAYEQYF.

This sequence joins TRBV14 and TRBJ2-6; the match to TRBD2 covers 8 bases. The CDR3 covers 15 residues. Germline loops: CDR1 SGHDN, CDR2 FVKESK. Trimming cost V 5 bases and J 4 bases; bases outside gene matches: 4. DNA of the CDR3: TGTGCCAGCAGCTTTAGCGGGGCCGGGGCCAACGTCCTGACTTTC. This codes for CASSFSGAGANVLTF.

This chain connects TRBV19 to TRBJ1-2; 10 nucleotides align to TRBD1. With V trimmed by 7 bases and J by 5 bases, 13 bases remained unmatched. Germline CDR1 reads LNHDA; CDR2 reads SQIVND (reference sequence). This CDR3 contains 16 residues. The CDR3 nucleotides read TGTGCCAGTACCTTTGGGACAGGGGCCTGGAGGTATGGCTACACCTTC. It codes for CASTFGTGAWRYGYTF.

This clone was seen a few times. The rearrangement joins TRBV5-4 to TRBJ1-6, with 10 bases fitting TRBD1. The length of the CDR3 is 15 residues. The V gene end was trimmed by 4 bases and the J gene end by 7 bases; junction bases not matched to a gene: 5. Germline V gene lookup returns CDR1 SGHNT and CDR2 YYREEE (reference sequence). As DNA, the CDR3 is TGTGCCAGCAGCCTGGGACAGGGGACCAATTCACCCCTCCACTTT. Translation: CASSLGQGTNSPLHF.

The rearrangement links TRBV27 to TRBJ2-3; the match to TRBD2 covers 12 bases. The CDR3 runs to 16 residues. V shed 7 bases, J shed 4 bases, and the junction held 9 bases outside the gene matches. Per germline, CDR1 MNHEY and CDR2 SMNVEV (reference sequence). The CDR3 DNA is TGTGCCAGCACAGCCGGTCTAGCGGGAGGGGCAGATACGCAGTATTTT. It yields the protein CASTAGLAGGADTQYF.

The V and J genes are TRBV2 and TRBJ2-1, with 15 bases identical to TRBD2. Trimming took 6 bases from V and 8 from J; bases not matched to a gene: 14. The CDR3 has 18 amino acids. From germline, CDR1 is SNHLY and CDR2 FYNNEI. CDR3 nucleotide sequence: TGTGCCAGCAGCGGGGGACTAGCGGGAGGTACGATAATGGATGAGCAGTTCTTC. This codes for CASSGGLAGGTIMDEQFF.

The rearrangement joins TRBV7-8 to TRBJ1-2; maybe TRBD1 (6 bases). The length of the CDR3 is 14 residues. Trimming stripped 1 base from V and 3 bases from J, with 9 bases between. CDR1 and CDR2 (germline): SGHVS, FQNEAQ. This chain's CDR3 is CASSLVDSHYGYTF. Here the CDR3 DNA reads TGTGCCAGCAGCTTAGTGGACAGCCACTATGGCTACACCTTC.

This chain links TRBV5-4 with TRBJ2-5; 9 bases are a match to TRBD1. The CDR3 is made up of 15 amino acids. V trimming: 4 bases; J trimming: 5 bases; junction bases outside the gene matches: 9. Per the germline V gene, CDR1 is SGHNT and CDR2 is YYREEE (reference sequence). The CDR3, as DNA: TGTGCCAGCAGCATAAGGACAGGGGCGATTGAGACCCAGTACTTC. Its protein is CASSIRTGAIETQYF.

This clone was observed a few times. The V gene is TRBV29-1, the J gene TRBJ1-1; 8 nucleotides agree with TRBD1. CDR3 size: 12 residues. The V segment lost 7 bases and the J segment 4 bases; nucleotides outside the gene matches: 5. Germline V CDR1 and CDR2: SQVTM, ANQGSEA. CDR3 protein: CSALDRATEAFF. CDR3 nucleotide sequence: TGCAGCGCACTGGACAGGGCCACTGAAGCTTTCTTT.

This chain connects TRBV29-1 to TRBJ2-5; D is perhaps TRBD1 (6 bases). The CDR3 loop spans 13 amino acids. The germline V and J ends were trimmed by 4 bases and 5 bases, with 14 bases remaining between them. The V gene's germline CDR1 is SQVTM and CDR2 ANQGSEA. The CDR3 loop is CSVAYRDLETQYF. The CDR3 DNA is TGCAGCGTTGCGTACAGGGATTTGGAGACCCAGTACTTC.

This sequence joins TRBV30 and TRBJ2-3; 15 bases map to TRBD2. The CDR3 consists of 18 residues. The germline gives CDR1 GTSNPN, CDR2 SVGIG (reference sequence). V lost 3 bases, J lost 7 bases, and 14 bases stayed unmatched. This chain's CDR3 is CAWRRDRAGLAGGNTQYF. CDR3 sequence (DNA): TGTGCCTGGAGACGAGACCGTGCGGGACTAGCGGGAGGAAATACGCAGTATTTT.

The J gene is TRBJ2-1, the V gene TRBV21-1; TRBD2 is the table's D call, not checked against the DNA. TRBV21-1 is labeled a pseudogene. The CDR3 extends over 16 amino acids. For the CDR3, the DNA is TGTGCCACCGGAAAGGTGGTAGCGGGAGTCTACAATGAGCAGTTCTTC. Its protein product is CATGKVVAGVYNEQFF.

This chain uses TRBV9 with TRBJ2-3, with D maybe TRBD2 (6 bases). The V gene's germline CDR1 is SGDLS and CDR2 YYNGEE. CDR3 length: 16 amino acids. Trimming cost V 2 bases and J 6 bases, with 19 bases left between them. CDR3: CASSVLMSSGADTQYF. CDR3 sequence (DNA): TGTGCCAGCAGCGTGCTTATGAGCTCGGGAGCTGATACGCAGTATTTT.

The chain combines TRBV7-2 with TRBJ2-1; 7 bases match TRBD2. This CDR3 comprises 16 residues. The germline V gene has CDR1 SGHTA and CDR2 FQGNSA. Germline trimming cut 1 base from V and 6 bases from J; bases unmatched to any gene: 9. The DNA of the CDR3 is TGTGCCAGCAGCTTAGTTGGTACCGGGGGGTTCAATGAGCAGTTCTTC. It encodes CASSLVGTGGFNEQFF.

The rearrangement links TRBV6-5 to TRBJ1-3, with 9 bases identical to TRBD1. Trimming took 1 base from V and 5 from J; bases not matched to a gene: 3. The CDR3 spans 15 residues. CDR1 MNHEY and CDR2 SVGAGI come from the germline V gene. In DNA, the CDR3 is TGTGCCAGCAGTTACTTGGGACAGGGAAGAAACACCATATATTTT. Translated, it gives CASSYLGQGRNTIYF.

The chain couples TRBV7-8 to TRBJ2-7; 8 positions match TRBD2. The CDR3 has 19 amino acids. Germline CDR1 reads SGHVS; CDR2 reads FQNEAQ. J was trimmed by 2 bases and V by 6 bases; bases with no gene match: 21. CDR3 in DNA: TGTGCCAGCAGTCAAGGCCTGGGGGGCGCAGCGGGAGCGGCCTACGAGCAGTACTTC. Translating it yields CASSQGLGGAAGAAYEQYF.

Concerning this clone: At one of its ends the junction is not consistent with the germline gene, which may arise from a read error. The chain employs TRBV7-7 and TRBJ2-5; unclear D gene. The CDR3 runs 13 residues. Germline values: CDR1 SSHAT, CDR2 FNYEAQ (reference sequence). This CDR3 is CASSLGPGETQYF. The DNA for the CDR3 is TGTGCTAGCAGCTTAGGTCCGGGAGAGACCCAGTACTTC. Full variable domain (remainder filled in from reference TRBV7-7 and TRBJ2-5): GAGVSQSPRYKVTKRGQDVTLRCDPISSHATLYWYQQALGQGPEFLTYFNYEAQPDKSGLPSDRFSAERPEGSISTLTIQRTEQRDSAMYRCASSLGPGETQYFGPGTRLLVL.

The V gene is TRBV4-3, the J gene TRBJ2-1; no definite D call. Germline V gene sequence: CDR1 LGHNA, CDR2 YSLEER. The CDR3 covers 14 residues. Trimming took 6 bases from V and 0 from J, leaving 9 bases between them. The CDR3 loop reads CASSYINSYNEQFF. The DNA of the CDR3 is TGCGCCAGCAGTTACATAAACTCCTACAATGAGCAGTTCTTC.

This clone was seen once. The rearrangement joins TRBV6-5 to TRBJ1-1; 8 nucleotides match TRBD1. There are 14 residues in the CDR3. J lost 4 bases, V lost 7 bases, and 8 bases had no gene match. Germline CDR1 reads MNHEY; CDR2 reads SVGAGI. CDR3 in amino acids: CASTLDRGGTEAFF. The CDR3, as DNA: TGTGCCAGCACCCTTGACAGGGGAGGCACTGAAGCTTTCTTT.

The gene calls are TRBV25-1 and TRBJ2-1; possibly TRBD2 for D (5 bases). Trimming cost V 4 bases and J 2 bases, with 9 bases left between them. Germline CDR1 reads MGHDK; CDR2 reads SYGVNS. The CDR3 spans 14 residues. CDR3 protein: CASSVRDPYNEQFF. The CDR3 DNA sequence: TGTGCCAGCAGTGTACGGGATCCCTACAATGAGCAGTTCTTC.

V usage is TRBV7-3 and J usage is TRBJ2-3; the D is unclear. CDR3 length: 14 residues. Trimming shortened V by 0 bases and J by 3 bases, and 7 bases separated the two germline ends. Per germline, CDR1 SGHTA and CDR2 FQGTGA. The CDR3: CASSLTGWTDTQYF. DNA for the CDR3: TGTGCCAGCAGCTTAACGGGCTGGACAGATACGCAGTATTTT.

The chain has TRBV10-1 and TRBJ2-7, with 12 bases matching TRBD2. CDR1 and CDR2 (germline): WNHNN, SYGVQD (reference sequence). J lost 3 bases, V lost 5 bases, and 11 bases had no gene match. The length of the CDR3 is 17 residues. DNA of the CDR3: TGCGCCAGCAGTAGCCGGACTAGCGGGATTAATGACTACGAGCAGTACTTC. The encoded protein is CASSSRTSGINDYEQYF.

The chain combines TRBV5-8 with TRBJ2-1; 8 bases agree with TRBD2. After removal of 3 bases from V and 2 bases from J, the junction contained 16 bases not matched to a gene. Germline-derived CDR1 and CDR2 are SGHTS and YDEGEE. CDR3 length equals 19 residues. The CDR3 reads CASSWGTLAGSEAYNEQFF. CDR3 sequence (DNA): TGTGCCAGCAGCTGGGGGACTCTAGCGGGTTCAGAAGCCTACAATGAGCAGTTCTTC.

The V gene is TRBV6-2 or TRBV6-3, the J gene TRBJ1-1; D call uncertain. Germline CDR1 is MNHEY and CDR2 is SVGEGT. Trimming cost V 2 bases and J 1 base, with 5 bases left between them. This CDR3 has 13 amino acids. CDR3 nucleotides: TGTGCCAGCAGTTACCTAAAGAACACTGAAGCTTTCTTT. Encoded protein: CASSYLKNTEAFF.

The CDR3 loop is CASSKSLTGGQNEQFF. The CDR3 region has the DNA TGTGCCAGCAGCAAGTCTCTGACGGGAGGTCAGAATGAGCAGTTCTTC. The chain has TRBV5-4 and TRBJ2-1, with 7 bases fitting TRBD2. The junction had 14 bases not matched to a gene; V was cut back by 4 bases and J by 7 bases. The CDR3 length is 16 residues. The germline CDR1 and CDR2 sequences are SGHNT and YYREEE (reference sequence).

The chain couples TRBV3-1 (or the pseudogene TRBV3-2) to TRBJ2-3, with TRBD2 matching 14 bases. CDR1 and CDR2 (germline): LGHDT, YNNKEL (reference sequence). There are 18 residues in the CDR3. V shed 1 base and J 2 bases; nucleotides not matched to a gene: 5. The CDR3 sequence is CASSQGPGLAGATDTQYF. The CDR3 nucleotides read TGTGCCAGCAGCCAAGGTCCGGGACTAGCGGGAGCCACAGATACGCAGTATTTT.